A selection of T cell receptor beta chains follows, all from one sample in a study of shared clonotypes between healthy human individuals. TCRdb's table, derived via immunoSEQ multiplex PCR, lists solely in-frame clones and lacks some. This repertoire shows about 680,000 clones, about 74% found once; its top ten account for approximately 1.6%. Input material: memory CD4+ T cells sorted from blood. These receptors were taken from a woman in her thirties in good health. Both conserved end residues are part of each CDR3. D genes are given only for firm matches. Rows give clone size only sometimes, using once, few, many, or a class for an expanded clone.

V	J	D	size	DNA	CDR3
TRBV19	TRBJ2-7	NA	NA	TGTGCCAGTAGTATTAGTCGGTTTAACTACGAGCAGTACTTC	CASSISRFNYEQYF
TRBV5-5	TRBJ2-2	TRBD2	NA	TGTGCCAGCAGCTTGGGACTAGCGGGAGGGACGAACACCGGGGAGCTGTTTTTT	CASSLGLAGGTNTGELFF
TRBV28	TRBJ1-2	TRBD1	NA	TGTGCCAGCAGTTGGGGGCCGGGACAGGGACCCTATTGGGCTAACTATGGCTACACCTTC	CASSWGPGQGPYWANYGYTF
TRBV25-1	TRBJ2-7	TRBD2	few	TGTGCCAGCAAATACTTAGCGGGAGGCTACGAGCAGTACTTC	CASKYLAGGYEQYF
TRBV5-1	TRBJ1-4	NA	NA	TGCGCCAGCGCCCAGGGAGCTAATGAAAAACTGTTTTTT	CASAQGANEKLFF
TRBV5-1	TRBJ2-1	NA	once	TGCGCCAGCAGCGGCCTAGTCGGAGGGTTGGATGAGCAGTTCTTC	CASSGLVGGLDEQFF
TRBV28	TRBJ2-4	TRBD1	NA	TGTGCCAGCAGTTCTATCCAGGGGGTGGACATTCAGTACTTC	CASSSIQGVDIQYF
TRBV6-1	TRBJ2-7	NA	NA	TGTGCCAGCAGTGGGGCAGGGTCGTACGAGCAGTACTTC	CASSGAGSYEQYF
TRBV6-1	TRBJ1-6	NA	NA	TGTGCCAGCAGTGAAAATTCTTTCGGCTCTACCGTTAATTCACCCCTCCACTTT	CASSENSFGSTVNSPLHF
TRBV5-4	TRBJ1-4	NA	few	TGTGCCAGCAGCTTCGGAGGAGGGCCCGGTGAAAAACTGTTTTTT	CASSFGGGPGEKLFF
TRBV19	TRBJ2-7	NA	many	TGTGCCAGTTCCGTTCTACAGGGCCACGAGCAGTACTTC	CASSVLQGHEQYF
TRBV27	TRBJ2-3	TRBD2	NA	TGTGCCAGCATCCCAAGGGGGACTAGCGGGTCACCCACAGATACGCAGTATTTT	CASIPRGTSGSPTDTQYF
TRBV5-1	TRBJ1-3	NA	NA	TGCGCCAGCAGCTTGGGAGCGCTAACCTCTGGAAACACCATATATTTT	CASSLGALTSGNTIYF
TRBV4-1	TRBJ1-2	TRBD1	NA	TGCGCCAGCAGCCAAGAGGACAGGGACCTCTATGGCTACACCTTC	CASSQEDRDLYGYTF
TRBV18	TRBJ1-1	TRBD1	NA	TGTGCCAGCTCTCTCAGGGGGGAAGCTTTCTTT	CASSLRGEAFF
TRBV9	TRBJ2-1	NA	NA	TGTGCCAGCAGCGTACTCCCGTCCGCAGATGAGCAGTTCTTC	CASSVLPSADEQFF
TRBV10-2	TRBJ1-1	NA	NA	TGCGCCAGCAGTGTTAACAGACTTATGAACACTGAAGCTTTCTTT	CASSVNRLMNTEAFF
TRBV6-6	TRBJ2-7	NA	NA	TGTGCCAGCACCCCCCCGGGACTCCCCTACGAGCAGTACTTC	CASTPPGLPYEQYF
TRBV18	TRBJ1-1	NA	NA	TGTGCCAGCTCACCAGCTATCGGAGAGAACACTGAAGCTTTCTTT	CASSPAIGENTEAFF
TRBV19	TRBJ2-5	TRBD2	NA	TGTGCCAGTAGTATCCCAGCGGGGGAGACCCAGTACTTC	CASSIPAGETQYF
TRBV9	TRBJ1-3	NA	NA	TGTGCCAGCAGCGTAGATGACAGAAACACCATATATTTT	CASSVDDRNTIYF
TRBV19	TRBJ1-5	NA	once	TGTGCCAGTAGTCGAATGGCGGAGGGACAGCCCCAGCATTTT	CASSRMAEGQPQHF
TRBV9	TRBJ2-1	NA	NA	TGTGCCAGCAGCGCGCCCCCTAACCCGCCGAGACTAGGCTCCTACAATGAGCAGTTCTTC	CASSAPPNPPRLGSYNEQFF
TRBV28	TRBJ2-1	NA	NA	TGTGCCAGCAGTTCCGGCGGTCAGCGGAGCCTCAACACGCTAGAGGTCGATGAGCAGTTCTTC	CASSSGGQRSLNTLEVDEQFF
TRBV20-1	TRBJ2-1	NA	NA	TGCAGTGCTCCCACTTACAATGAGCAGTTCTTC	CSAPTYNEQFF
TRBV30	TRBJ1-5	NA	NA	TGTGCCTGGAGTGGAGTGCGGGGCGACAGGAGTAATCAGCCCCAGCATTTT	CAWSGVRGDRSNQPQHF
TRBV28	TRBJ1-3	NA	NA	TGTGCCAGCAGTTTACCGGCCGGGGGGTCTGGAAACACCATATATTTT	CASSLPAGGSGNTIYF
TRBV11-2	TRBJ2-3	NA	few	TGTGCCAGCAGCTTTGGTGGGAGTGGGTATTTT	CASSFGGSGYF
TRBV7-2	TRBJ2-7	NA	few	TGTGCCAGCAGCTTCCAGGGAGGAGGGGGGCGCTACGAGCAGTACTTC	CASSFQGGGGRYEQYF
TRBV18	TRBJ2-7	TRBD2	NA	TGTGCCAGCTCATATACCGGGACTAGCGGAGGAACAAGGTACTTC	CASSYTGTSGGTRYF
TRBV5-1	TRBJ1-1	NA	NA	TGCGCCAGCAACCCGGGGGAGGGAAACACTGAAGCTTTCTTT	CASNPGEGNTEAFF
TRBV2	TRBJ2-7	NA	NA	TGTGCCAGCAGGGCCTTCGGGAAAAGGGTCTACGAGCAGTACTTC	CASRAFGKRVYEQYF
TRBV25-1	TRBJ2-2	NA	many	TGTGCCAGCAGTAGCTACAGTTTCGCGAACACCGGGGAGCTGTTTTTT	CASSSYSFANTGELFF
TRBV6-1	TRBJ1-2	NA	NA	TGTGCCAGCAGTGAAGAGGTAGGGTTCAACTATGGCTACACCTTC	CASSEEVGFNYGYTF
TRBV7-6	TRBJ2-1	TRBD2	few	TGTGCCAGCAGCTTACGAACAGCGGGAGGCAGGGGTGAGCAGTTCTTC	CASSLRTAGGRGEQFF
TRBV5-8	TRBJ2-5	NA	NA	TGTGCCAGCAGCCGCATTATCCTCGGAGAGACCCAGTACTTC	CASSRIILGETQYF
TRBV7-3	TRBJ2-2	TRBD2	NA	TGTGCCAGCAGCTTAATGGCTAGCGGGAACACCGGGGAGCTGTTTTTT	CASSLMASGNTGELFF
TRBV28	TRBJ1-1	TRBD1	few	TGTGCCAGCTCTCCAGGGGGGGCGAACACTGAAGCTTTCTTT	CASSPGGANTEAFF
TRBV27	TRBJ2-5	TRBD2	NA	TGTGCCAGCAGTACCTCGGGACTAGGTAAAGAGACCCAGTACTTC	CASSTSGLGKETQYF
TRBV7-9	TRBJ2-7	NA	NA	TGTGCCAGCAGCCGGGACGGCATGGGCGAGCAGTACTTC	CASSRDGMGEQYF
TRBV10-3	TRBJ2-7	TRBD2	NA	TGTGCCATCAAACTAGCGGGAGGCCACGAGCAGTACTTC	CAIKLAGGHEQYF
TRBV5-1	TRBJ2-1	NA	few	TGCGCCAGCACACGGGACAGTAGCGGATACAATGAGCAGTTCTTC	CASTRDSSGYNEQFF
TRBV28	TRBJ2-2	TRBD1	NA	TGTGCCAGCAGTCCGAGACAGGGCGGTTTGGGGGAGCTGTTTTTT	CASSPRQGGLGELFF
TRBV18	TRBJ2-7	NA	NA	TGTGCCAGCTCACCAAGGCCCGCCTACGAGCAGTACTTC	CASSPRPAYEQYF
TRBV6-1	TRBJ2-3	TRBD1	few	TGTGCCAGTAAACCGGGACAGGGAGAGACAGATACGCAGTATTTT	CASKPGQGETDTQYF
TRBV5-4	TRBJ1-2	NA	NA	TGTGCCAGCAGCTTGGCTGGGGCGGGAAAGTATGGCTACACCTTC	CASSLAGAGKYGYTF
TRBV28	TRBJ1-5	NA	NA	TGTGCCAGCACCCCGGACAGTCTCGCCAGCAATCAGCCCCAGCATTTT	CASTPDSLASNQPQHF
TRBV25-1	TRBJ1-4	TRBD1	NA	TGTGCCAGCAGTAGAGCAGGGGGCGCAAATGAAAAACTGTTTTTT	CASSRAGGANEKLFF
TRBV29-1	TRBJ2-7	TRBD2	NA	TGCAGCGTTGTCGCGGGGGACTCCTACGAGCAGTACTTC	CSVVAGDSYEQYF
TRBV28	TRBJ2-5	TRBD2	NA	TGTGCCAGCAGCCAGACTAGCGGCGGGGCGGAGACCCAGTACTTC	CASSQTSGGAETQYF
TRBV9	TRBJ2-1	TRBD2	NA	TGTGCCAGCAGCGTAGCAGGGATAGCGGGAGACGTCAATGAGCAGTTCTTC	CASSVAGIAGDVNEQFF
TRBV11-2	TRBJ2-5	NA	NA	TGTGCCAGCAGCTTAACCCCCGGATGGACCGCCCAAGAGACCCAGTACTTC	CASSLTPGWTAQETQYF